This T cell receptor beta chain was captured in a study of blood T cell repertoires in COVID-19. Across the study: Samples of COVID-19 (acute and convalescent) were obtained from the United States, Italy and Spain. T cells, B-cell-depleted T cells, or PBMCs provided the cDNA or gDNA that served as material.

Under the authors' procedure: How many nucleated cells were present was estimated from reference gene primer amplification. TCRdb keeps only in-frame clones here, not all; method: immunoSEQ multiplex PCR. The D gene and trimming were derived from the DNA, and the V and J assignments and clone size from that table. The sample carries about 84,000 clones, approximately 83% recorded once. V lost 7 bases and J lost 1, with 10 bases in between. There are 13 residues in the CDR3. Material for sequencing was peripheral blood. The receptor was isolated from an elderly woman with acute or convalescent COVID-19. The chain recombines TRBV12-3 or TRBV12-4 with TRBJ1-1, with TRBD1 as a possible D gene (6 bases). The CDR3 DNA follows: TGTGCCAGCACCCTACAGGGGAACACTGAAGCTTTCTTT. Translating it yields CASTLQGNTEAFF.